This entry lists 32 T cell receptor beta chains sequenced from one sample in a study of blood T cell repertoires in COVID-19. Only in-frame clones appear in the TCRdb table, and some are missing; sequencing was by immunoSEQ multiplex PCR. Altogether tens of thousands of clones are present, 65% to 85% being singletons, with the ten largest covering more than 15%. The sample comprised peripheral blood. These receptors all come from a man between 70 and 80 years old with active or convalescent COVID-19.

This clone was counted a single time. This rearrangement joins TRBV29-1 to TRBJ2-2, with 9 bases aligning to TRBD2. CDR1 is SQVTM, CDR2 ANQGSEA, per germline. This CDR3 has 15 amino acids. J gave up 3 bases and V 7 bases, and 9 bases lay outside the gene matches. Here the CDR3 DNA reads TGCAGCGCCGGCGGGAGCGGGGGGTACACCGGGGAGCTGTTTTTT. It specifies CSAGGSGGYTGELFF.

The rearrangement joins TRBV30 to TRBJ1-5, with D unclear. The CDR3 covers 16 residues. CDR1 and CDR2 (germline): GTSNPN, SVGIG (reference sequence). The V end lost 0 bases, the J end lost 0 bases, and 12 bases lay between the germline ends. The CDR3 sequence is CAWSVRGRGSNQPQHF. CDR3 nucleotide sequence: TGTGCCTGGAGTGTACGAGGGCGGGGTAGCAATCAGCCCCAGCATTTT.

This clone was seen only once. V usage is TRBV2 and J usage is TRBJ1-1; a possible D gene is TRBD1 (6 bases). Germline V gives CDR1 SNHLY, CDR2 FYNNEI. This CDR3 has 14 amino acids. The V and J ends lost 7 bases and 5 bases respectively, with 17 bases between them. CDR3 sequence: CASNHGGRGTEAFF. The CDR3, as DNA: TGTGCCAGCAATCATGGCGGCAGGGGAACTGAAGCTTTCTTT.

The chain employs TRBV7-2 and TRBJ1-1, with 8 bases aligning to TRBD1. Germline assignment: CDR1 SGHTA and CDR2 FQGNSA. This CDR3 spans 14 amino acids. Unmatched junction bases numbered 5, after V lost 4 bases and J lost 4 bases. In DNA, the CDR3 is TGTGCCAGCAGCTCCACAGGGGGTATCACTGAAGCTTTCTTT. Translation: CASSSTGGITEAFF. The full variable domain, its missing parts supplied by reference TRBV7-2 and TRBJ1-1, is GAGVSQSPSNKVTEKGKDVELRCDPISGHTALYWYRQSLGQGLEFLIYFQGNSAPDKSGLPSDRFSAERTGGSVSTLTIQRTQQEDSAVYLCASSSTGGITEAFFGQGTRLTVV.

The chain employs TRBV30 and TRBJ2-1; D is possibly TRBD1 (5 bases). In germline, CDR1 is GTSNPN, CDR2 SVGIG (reference sequence). The V gene lost 5 bases and the J gene lost 8 bases, with 16 bases spanning the gap. The CDR3 has 13 amino acids. The CDR3 here is CAWGLAGLDEQFF. In DNA form, the CDR3 reads TGTGCCTGGGGCTTGGCAGGGCTGGATGAGCAGTTCTTC.

V usage is TRBV28 and J usage is TRBJ2-6; tentative D call: TRBD2 (5 bases). Germline CDR1 reads MDHEN; CDR2 reads SYDVKM. The CDR3 loop spans 16 amino acids. Trimming took 10 bases from V and 0 from J, leaving 16 bases between them. The CDR3 here is CAISGSWGSGANVLTF. The DNA of the CDR3 is TGTGCCATTTCGGGGTCCTGGGGCTCTGGGGCCAACGTCCTGACTTTC.

The J gene is TRBJ2-1, the V gene TRBV7-8; weak D call: TRBD2 (7 bases). This CDR3 is 19 amino acids long. The germline V gene has CDR1 SGHVS and CDR2 FQNEAQ. V dropped 1 base and J dropped 0 bases, with 19 bases sitting between them. CDR3 region: CASSLVRRGPRSSYNEQFF. CDR3 in DNA: TGTGCCAGCAGCTTAGTCCGGCGGGGGCCCAGGAGCTCCTACAATGAGCAGTTCTTC.

The chain employs TRBV6-6 and TRBJ1-1, with D maybe TRBD1 (5 bases). The CDR3 length is 13 residues. The V gene lost 8 bases and the J gene lost 3 bases, with 13 bases spanning the gap. CDR1 is MNHNY, CDR2 SVGAGI, per germline (reference sequence). In DNA, the CDR3 is TGTGCCAGCGGAACGCAGGGCGACACTGAAGCTTTCTTT. Translation: CASGTQGDTEAFF.

The genes are TRBV7-2 and TRBJ2-4; possibly TRBD2 for D (5 bases). Per germline, CDR1 SGHTA and CDR2 FQGNSA. This CDR3 is built from 14 residues. Trimming took 6 bases from V and 7 from J, leaving 16 bases between them. The CDR3 here is CASRPTREWNIQYF. CDR3 nucleotide sequence: TGTGCCAGCAGGCCTACTAGGGAGTGGAACATTCAGTACTTC. Drawing the rest from reference TRBV7-2 and TRBJ2-4, the complete variable domain is GAGVSQSPSNKVTEKGKDVELRCDPISGHTALYWYRQSLGQGLEFLIYFQGNSAPDKSGLPSDRFSAERTGGSVSTLTIQRTQQEDSAVYLCASRPTREWNIQYFGAGTRLSVL.

In this sample, this clone turned up once. V gene TRBV29-1 combines with J gene TRBJ2-3; TRBD2 might be the D (5 bases). V was shortened by 3 bases and J by 1 base, with 14 bases between the two germline ends. This CDR3 comprises 15 residues. Germline assignment: CDR1 SQVTM and CDR2 ANQGSEA. CDR3 nucleotide sequence: TGCAGCGTTGACGGTTTATACGGGGGCACAGATACGCAGTATTTT. Translation: CSVDGLYGGTDTQYF.

The chain recombines TRBV5-6 with TRBJ1-5, with 7 bases lining up with TRBD1. The J segment lost 1 base and the V segment lost 4 bases, leaving 8 bases of the junction unmatched. CDR1 is SGHDT, CDR2 YYEEEE, per germline. This CDR3 region has 16 residues. CDR3 sequence reads: CASSKTGRKSNQPQHF. CDR3 in DNA: TGTGCCAGCAGCAAGACAGGGAGGAAAAGCAATCAGCCCCAGCATTTT.

This clone has more than one count but fewer than ten. This chain uses TRBV28 with TRBJ2-1; 7 nucleotides line up with TRBD2. Germline V lookup: CDR1 MDHEN, CDR2 SYDVKM. The CDR3 consists of 14 residues. V shed 7 bases and J 6 bases; nucleotides not matched to a gene: 9. The CDR3 here is CASTSGDGFNEQFF. Here the CDR3 DNA reads TGTGCCAGCACGAGCGGGGATGGATTCAATGAGCAGTTCTTC.

The chain joins TRBV2 to TRBJ2-7, with 11 bases aligning to TRBD1. CDR1 is SNHLY and CDR2 is FYNNEI in the germline V gene. The length of the CDR3 is 17 residues. The ends lost 1 base at V and 7 bases at J; junction bases unmatched: 12. In DNA, the CDR3 is TGTGCCAGCAGTGAAGGGGGACAGGGGGTTGGGGTAGGAGAGCAGTACTTC. It codes for CASSEGGQGVGVGEQYF. Full variable domain (rest looked up from reference TRBV2 and TRBJ2-7): EPEVTQTPSHQVTQMGQEVILRCVPISNHLYFYWYRQILGQKVEFLVSFYNNEISEKSEIFDDQFSVERPDGSNFTLKIRSTKLEDSAMYFCASSEGGQGVGVGEQYFGPGTRLTVT.

This clone was seen a handful of times. The rearrangement uses TRBV7-9 and TRBJ1-6; 10 nucleotides match TRBD1. Germline loops: CDR1 SEHNR, CDR2 FQNEAQ (reference sequence). The CDR3 sequence is 14 residues long. V lost 2 bases, J lost 11 bases, and 3 bases stayed unmatched. CDR3 in DNA: TGTGCCAGCAGCTTATCGGGACAGGGGACACCCCTCCACTTT. This sequence encodes CASSLSGQGTPLHF.

A single count supports this clone. This chain links TRBV7-8 with TRBJ2-7, with TRBD2 matching over 8 bases. The CDR3 runs to 16 residues. Per germline, CDR1 SGHVS and CDR2 FQNEAQ. With 5 bases clipped from V and 3 bases from J, the junction kept 12 bases outside the gene matches. The CDR3 nucleotides read TGTGCCAGCAGCGGACGGGGGGGGACACTCGACTACGAGCAGTACTTC. It encodes CASSGRGGTLDYEQYF.

The CDR3 protein is CASSSLIQVSISYEQYF. Here the CDR3 DNA reads TGTGCCAGCAGTTCACTCATCCAGGTATCCATTTCCTACGAGCAGTACTTC. This sequence joins TRBV28 and TRBJ2-7; D remains unclear. The V gene lost 4 bases and the J gene lost 1 base, with 20 bases spanning the gap. The CDR3 consists of 17 residues. Germline V gene lookup returns CDR1 MDHEN and CDR2 SYDVKM.

The chain couples TRBV7-9 to TRBJ2-1; TRBD1 might be the D (5 bases). Germline V lookup: CDR1 SEHNR, CDR2 FQNEAQ (reference sequence). The CDR3 is made up of 11 amino acids. Deletions cut 2 bases from V and 10 bases from J, with 6 bases between. The CDR3 sequence: CASSLQGEQFF. For the CDR3, the DNA is TGTGCCAGCAGCTTACAGGGCGAGCAGTTCTTC.

The chain employs TRBV30 and TRBJ2-1, with 8 nucleotides matching TRBD2. V shed 4 bases and J 7 bases; nucleotides not matched to a gene: 9. Germline-derived CDR1 and CDR2 are GTSNPN and SVGIG (reference sequence). The CDR3 contains 14 residues. The CDR3 reads CAWTSSAGDNEQFF. The CDR3 nucleotides read TGTGCCTGGACCTCATCAGCGGGAGATAATGAGCAGTTCTTC.

A remark on this clone: The germline gene is not matched at one end of the junction; a read error may be the cause. The CDR3: CTSRDSGTGVNNEQFF. The CDR3, as DNA: TGTACCAGCAGGGACTCCGGGACAGGGGTTAACAATGAGCAGTTCTTC. The chain recombines TRBV7-9 with TRBJ2-1; TRBD1 matches at 10 bases. Germline values: CDR1 SEHNR, CDR2 FQNEAQ (reference sequence). This CDR3 comprises 16 residues.

There are a few counts of this clone. The chain joins TRBV9 to TRBJ1-1, with 9 positions matching TRBD1. The CDR3 contains 14 residues. V lost 3 bases, J lost 8 bases, and 8 bases stayed unmatched. Germline values: CDR1 SGDLS, CDR2 YYNGEE. DNA for the CDR3: TGTGCCAGCAGCGGGAGGGGACAGGGACGGGAAGCTTTCTTT. Amino acids: CASSGRGQGREAFF.

J is TRBJ1-1 and V is TRBV5-4; 8 bases map to TRBD1. This CDR3 has 16 amino acids. The germline V gene encodes CDR1 SGHNT and CDR2 YYREEE (reference sequence). The V segment lost 4 bases and the J segment 1 base; nucleotides outside the gene matches: 9. The CDR3 nucleotides read TGTGCCAGCAGCCCCTGGACAGGGACCGAGAACACTGAAGCTTTCTTT. It is translated as CASSPWTGTENTEAFF.

J is TRBJ2-7 and V is TRBV19; D remains ambiguous. The V and J ends lost 3 bases and 6 bases respectively, with 12 bases between them. CDR3 size: 13 residues. Germline values: CDR1 LNHDA, CDR2 SQIVND (reference sequence). CDR3 protein: CASSIKDHSEQYF. The CDR3 nucleotides are TGTGCCAGTAGTATTAAAGACCACAGCGAGCAGTACTTC.

This clone was detected once. The V and J genes are TRBV19 and TRBJ2-5; 7 bases line up with TRBD2. The V segment lost 3 bases and the J segment 5 bases; nucleotides outside the gene matches: 6. Germline CDR1 LNHDA, CDR2 SQIVND (reference sequence). The CDR3 contains 14 residues. CDR3 residues: CASSILLASETQYF. The CDR3 region has the DNA TGTGCCAGTAGTATCCTACTAGCGAGCGAGACCCAGTACTTC.

V is TRBV11-2 and J is TRBJ2-5; D might be TRBD1 (7 bases). Germline values: CDR1 SGHAT, CDR2 FQNNGV. The ends were cut back, 5 bases at V and 2 bases at J, with 18 bases in the middle. The CDR3 covers 16 residues. The CDR3 DNA sequence: TGTGCCAGCAGCGAGACAGGGAGTGGGGGGCAAGAGACCCAGTACTTC. Translation: CASSETGSGGQETQYF.

The V gene is TRBV30, the J gene TRBJ2-1; 9 bases are shared with TRBD2. CDR3 length equals 14 residues. CDR1 is GTSNPN and CDR2 is SVGIG in the germline V gene (reference sequence). With V trimmed by 2 bases and J by 8 bases, 7 bases remained unmatched. CDR3 coding DNA: TGTGCCTGGAGTCATAGCGGGGGTGGCGATGAGCAGTTCTTC. Its translation is CAWSHSGGGDEQFF.

The table lists this clone with a count of one. The CDR3 spells CASSSLRDINQPQHF. In DNA, the CDR3 is TGTGCCAGCAGCAGTTTAAGGGACATAAATCAGCCCCAGCATTTT. The chain has TRBV9 and TRBJ1-5; possibly TRBD1 for D (6 bases). V shed 4 bases and J shed 4 bases, with 15 bases lying between them. The V gene's germline CDR1 is SGDLS and CDR2 YYNGEE. The CDR3 loop spans 15 amino acids.

The rearrangement joins TRBV12-3 or TRBV12-4 to TRBJ1-2; tentative D call: TRBD1 (5 bases). This CDR3 spans 11 amino acids. With 4 bases removed from V and 8 bases from J, the gap between germline ends came to 8 bases. The CDR3 is CASSSTEGYTF. CDR3 sequence (DNA): TGTGCCAGCAGTTCGACAGAGGGCTACACCTTC.

This clone was seen once. The rearrangement uses TRBV6-5 and TRBJ2-1, with a weak D call TRBD2 (5 bases). Trimming pared 0 bases from V and 7 bases from J, leaving 16 bases between. Germline V lookup: CDR1 MNHEY, CDR2 SVGAGI. This CDR3 has 16 amino acids. The CDR3 coding sequence is TGTGCCAGCAGTTACTCGTCAGGACTTGGGATGAATGAGCAGTTCTTC. This gives the protein CASSYSSGLGMNEQFF.

The chain has TRBV30 and TRBJ1-5; 8 positions match TRBD1. The CDR3 extends over 13 amino acids. The V segment lost 3 bases and the J segment 8 bases; nucleotides outside the gene matches: 6. Germline V gene sequence: CDR1 GTSNPN, CDR2 SVGIG (reference sequence). In DNA, the CDR3 is TGTGCCTGGAGGCAGGGGGCGAAAGAGCCCCAGCATTTT. It yields the protein CAWRQGAKEPQHF. The variable domain in full, completed from reference TRBV30 and TRBJ1-5, reads SQTIHQWPATLVQPVGSPLSLECTVEGTSNPNLYWYRQAAGRGLQLLFYSVGIGQISSEVPQNLSASRPQDRQFILSSKKLLLSDSGFYLCAWRQGAKEPQHFGDGTRLSIL.

In this sample, this clone turned up once. The rearrangement joins TRBV18 to TRBJ1-4, with a tentative D call TRBD1 (5 bases). Trimming stripped 4 bases from V and 8 bases from J, with 11 bases between. The CDR3 spans 13 residues. The germline V gene encodes CDR1 KGHSH and CDR2 LQKENI. Written as DNA, the CDR3 is TGTGCCAGCTCACGGGGGGAGAGAGAAAAACTGTTTTTT. It translates to CASSRGEREKLFF.

This clone was counted between two and nine times. The chain carries TRBV5-1 and TRBJ2-7; D could derive from TRBD1 or TRBD2 (6 bases each). V lost 4 bases, J lost 5 bases, and 28 bases lay in between. The germline V gene has CDR1 SGHRS and CDR2 YFSETQ. CDR3 size: 18 residues. DNA of the CDR3: TGCGCCAGCAGCCTGGGACTCCTACCTCCGAGGCAGGGGAACGAGCAGTACTTC. Its protein product is CASSLGLLPPRQGNEQYF.

The CDR3 region has the DNA TGTGCCAGCAGCCCGAACAGGGGGGTAAAGGCCGGGGAGCTGTTTTTT. It is translated as CASSPNRGVKAGELFF. This chain uses TRBV7-3 with TRBJ2-2, with 8 bases that match TRBD1. Germline lookup yields CDR1 SGHTA and CDR2 FQGTGA. Unmatched junction bases numbered 11, after V lost 5 bases and J lost 6 bases. CDR3 length equals 16 residues.